A selection of T cell receptor beta chains follows, all from one sample in a study of blood T cells in healthy people across ages. TCRdb passed the 5' RACE reads through MiXCR, listing each CDR3 protein once. The sample has around 500,000 distinct CDR3 sequences, about 28% seen once. The data were also submitted as part of a second study, on T cells of mothers and their children.

Specimen: blood. All receptors come from a boy between 2 and 15 years old in good health. Both conserved end residues are part of each CDR3. A D gene is named only where the DNA matches it firmly. Expanded clones get a size class; other rows say once, few or many, or leave the size out.

clone_size	v_call	j_call	d_call	cdr3_aa	cdr3_nt
NA	TRBV7-9	TRBJ2-7	NA	CASSLRGRGYEQYF	TGTGCCAGCAGCCTGCGGGGCAGGGGGTACGAGCAGTACTTC
NA	TRBV6-2/TRBV6-3	TRBJ2-7	TRBD2	CASSYSAPSKGGSSYEQYF	TGTGCCAGCAGTTACTCGGCCCCAAGTAAAGGCGGGAGCTCCTACGAGCAGTACTTC
NA	TRBV19	TRBJ1-1	NA	CASSIGTRGVNTEAFF	TGTGCCAGTAGTATAGGGACGCGGGGGGTGAACACTGAAGCTTTCTTT
once	TRBV10-3	TRBJ1-1	NA	CAISDRGGWVGTEAFF	TGTGCCATCAGTGACAGAGGGGGGTGGGTCGGCACTGAAGCTTTCTTT
NA	TRBV21-1	TRBJ2-7	NA	CASSKGSDTLYEQYF	TGTGCCAGCAGCAAGGGCAGCGACACCCTCTACGAGCAGTACTTC
few	TRBV29-1	TRBJ1-4	TRBD1	CSAGDRAATNEKLFF	TGCAGCGCTGGGGACAGGGCGGCAACTAATGAAAAACTGTTTTTT
few	TRBV10-3	TRBJ2-1	TRBD2	CAIMPGLAGGPYNEQFF	TGTGCCATCATGCCGGGACTAGCGGGGGGGCCCTACAATGAGCAGTTCTTC
few	TRBV20-1	TRBJ1-2	TRBD1	CSARAARGVYGYTF	TGCAGTGCTAGAGCCGCCAGGGGGGTCTATGGCTACACCTTC
few	TRBV29-1	TRBJ2-3	TRBD2	CSVGGGSDTQYF	TGCAGCGTTGGGGGGGGGTCGGATACGCAGTATTTT
many	TRBV14	TRBJ2-6	NA	CASSRVSGANVLTF	TGTGCCAGCAGCCGGGTCTCTGGGGCCAACGTCCTGACTTTC
few	TRBV7-2	TRBJ2-3	NA	CASSLHNPPSTDTQYF	TGTGCCAGCAGCCTCCACAATCCTCCTAGCACAGATACGCAGTATTTT
few	TRBV6-2/TRBV6-3	TRBJ2-1	NA	CASSYSSPHNEQFF	TGTGCCAGCAGTTACTCCTCTCCCCACAATGAGCAGTTCTTC
NA	TRBV13	TRBJ1-1	NA	CATSPGSTEAFF	TGTGCGACCAGCCCAGGGAGCACTGAAGCTTTCTTT
few	TRBV29-1	TRBJ1-2	NA	CSVEGGPTPYGYTF	TGCAGCGTTGAAGGAGGGCCCACCCCCTATGGCTACACCTTC
NA	TRBV20-1	TRBJ2-7	NA	CSASTLVGTYEQYF	TGCAGTGCTAGTACCCTCGTGGGCACCTACGAGCAGTACTTC
NA	TRBV12-3/TRBV12-4	TRBJ1-1	NA	CASSSGLGSSNTEAFF	TGTGCCAGCAGTTCGGGGCTGGGCAGCTCGAACACTGAAGCTTTCTTT
few	TRBV9	TRBJ2-3	NA	CASSARDSTDTQYF	TGTGCCAGCAGCGCCCGGGACAGCACAGATACGCAGTATTTT
NA	TRBV12-3/TRBV12-4	TRBJ1-4	NA	CASSLWPAENEKLFF	TGTGCCAGCAGTCTTTGGCCCGCGGAAAATGAAAAACTGTTTTTT
NA	TRBV5-1	TRBJ2-2	NA	CASSLRLASTGELFF	TGCGCCAGCAGCTTGCGGCTAGCTTCCACCGGGGAGCTGTTTTTT
NA	TRBV6-2/TRBV6-3	TRBJ2-4	NA	CASSFSTSRIILAKNIQYF	TGTGCCAGCAGTTTCTCTACTAGCAGGATAATACTAGCCAAAAACATTCAGTACTTC
few	TRBV5-8	TRBJ1-4	TRBD1	CASSLNRGTNEKLFF	TGTGCCAGCAGCTTGAACAGGGGTACTAATGAAAAACTGTTTTTT
few	TRBV5-1	TRBJ1-2	NA	CASSLGGSESNYGYTF	TGCGCCAGCAGCTTGGGTGGGTCAGAATCCAACTATGGCTACACCTTC
NA	TRBV5-1	TRBJ1-2	TRBD1	CASSSPGQSFAGYTF	TGCGCCAGCAGCTCACCGGGACAGTCCTTCGCTGGCTACACCTTC
NA	TRBV10-3	TRBJ2-5	TRBD1	CAIREGASETQYF	TGTGCCATCAGAGAGGGGGCAAGCGAGACCCAGTACTTC
NA	TRBV10-3	TRBJ2-5	NA	CAISAGVRQETQYF	TGTGCCATCAGTGCGGGTGTCCGCCAAGAGACCCAGTACTTC
NA	TRBV12-3/TRBV12-4	TRBJ2-1	TRBD2	CASSSRGGAFYNEQFF	TGTGCCAGCAGTTCCCGCGGGGGGGCTTTCTACAATGAGCAGTTCTTC